This T cell receptor beta chain came from a study of blood T cells in healthy people across ages (dated by TCRdb to between 2014 and 2017). For the wider study: Template switching captured roughly one uniquely barcoded TCR beta cDNA molecule per two T cells in model experiments. Using deep sequencing normalized with unique cDNA molecular identifiers, the study measured how TCR beta repertoire diversity changes with age. Four age groups were formed from the donors: young (average approximately 16 years), middle-aged (less than 40), aged (under 70) and long-lived (82). The study analyzed two additional independent replicas of 1 million unique cDNA reads from the same blood draw for two donors, one aged 18 to 29 and one aged 80 or older. What the study reported, not specific to this receptor: Donor CMV infection status was unknown, potentially confounding age-related changes in expanded clonotypes. Because profiling used bulk unsorted PBMCs, naive and antigen-experienced compartments could not be compared conclusively. Estimates of total diversity based on one million sequenced T cells were regarded as lower bounds and as underestimates. The percentage of naive T cells measured by flow cytometry correlated strongly with observed TCR beta diversity. Observed TCR beta diversity per million T cells fell roughly linearly with age, and a significant reduction was already apparent by age around 36. Compared with the aged group, more naive CD4+ T cells, fewer expanded clones and increased TCR diversity were shown by the long-lived group, suggesting age selection.

Libraries were constructed by 5' RACE. TCRdb lists the instrument as Illumina HiSeq 2500. A second roughly 7 to 11 cycle PCR used a sample-barcoded 5' primer and a J-beta primer mix. A template-switch 5' adaptor carrying 12 random nucleotides introduced a unique molecular identifier onto each TCR beta cDNA molecule. At least 2.5 million CDR3-containing paired-end reads were obtained from each sample. The Mint cDNA synthesis kit, primed by a TRBC-specific oligonucleotide, was used to synthesize first-strand cDNA from all RNA. All cDNA was treated with uracil-DNA glycosylase and then went through a first 18-cycle PCR with the universal primers M1SS and BC2_uni_R. The published analysis was carried out like this. Normalization of each sample was performed by random selection of 1 million high-quality reads, each carrying a distinct molecular identifier. Reads sharing molecular identifiers were discarded rather than binned into consensus sequences. MiTCR, run with a Q25 quality threshold and the strictest error-elimination algorithm, handled CDR3 identification, clonotype clustering and error correction. A nonparametric unseen species model with Euler transformation was used to estimate a lower bound on total TCR beta diversity. The public reads were run again by TCRdb, first through fastp at Q25 and then through MiXCR, and only productive beta chains were kept. Duplicate CDR3 protein sequences are folded into a single record with the most common DNA and genes. The V and J calls, along with clone size, are taken from TCRdb and not from the paper's own processing. This sample is represented by about 800,000 distinct CDR3 sequences; roughly 25% of them were singletons. The top ten clones comprise 3% to 4.5% of the sample.

Including the terminal cysteine and phenylalanine, the CDR3 comprises 18 residues. Only CDR3 DNA remains: 54 bases, in frame from the first base. CDR1 is given as LGHNA and CDR2 as YSLEER, both from the germline V gene. V was cut back by 2 bases and J by 2 bases, leaving a gap of 16 bases between them. Systemically healthy Caucasian individuals from Russia, some 36 in total and aged about 6 to 95 years, were included as donors. Around 10 milliliters of peripheral blood were drawn from each donor into EDTA-treated Vacutainer tubes. PBMCs were isolated by Ficoll-Paque density-gradient centrifugation, with at least 7 million obtained per sample. Trizol reagent was used to extract total RNA from PBMCs, with at least 5.5 micrograms per sample. For every donor, flow cytometry on a PBMC aliquot measured the percentage of naive CD45RAhigh/CD27high T cells. For this clonotype: The antigen it binds to is not known. Base quality data are lacking; no much larger clone is found one base away.

The data were also submitted as part of a second study, on T cells of mothers and their children. Taken from the second paper: The donors were nine systemically healthy Caucasian individuals, made up of three mothers and their six children. cDNA synthesis used all of the extracted RNA, with 1.5 ug of RNA in each 15 ul reaction. Sample barcodes and 2-4 random nucleotides were added via the M1S primer in the second PCR. Over 8.5 million TCR beta CDR3 reads came from each mother, compared with approximately 3 million reads from each child. Thymic selection similarly shapes TCR recombination output in related and unrelated pairs, with minor effect from inherited differences. Normalized repertoire overlap was always found to be slightly, but never significantly, higher in related mother-child pairs than in unrelated mother-child pairs. With a sensitivity of roughly 93 clones per million clonotypes, no persistent microchimeric T cell clones were detected. In the study, deep NGS was used to compare the TCR beta repertoires of mothers and children, and features distinguishing related mother-child pairs from unrelated individuals were sought. Mothers averaged 40 +/- 4 years of age and children averaged approximately 12 +/- 4 years. After adapter ligation was performed with NEBNext reagents, the libraries were sequenced on an Illumina HiSeq 2000 with 100+100 nt paired-end reads. To prevent cross-contamination, the mother and child libraries were prepared a month apart and were sequenced in separate runs. Between about 500,000 and 2,300,000 distinct TCR beta clonotypes were identified per donor. Naive TCR beta clonotypes were estimated from low-frequency clonotypes matched to each donor's FACS-determined naive share, without sorting.

Here the chain combines TRBV4-3 and TRBJ2-6; a weak D assignment points to TRBD2 (5 bases agree). The receptor was isolated from a boy aged 5-17 years in good health. Source material: blood. The sequenced DNA: TGCGCCAGCAGCCAAAGGTACCGCGAGGGTGCTGGGGCCAACGTCCTGACTTTC. The encoded protein is CASSQRYREGAGANVLTF.